These 28 T cell receptor beta chains came from one sample sequenced in a study of T cells after yellow fever vaccination. Each CDR3 protein is one row after TCRdb ran MiXCR on the 5' RACE reads. There are some 390,000 distinct CDR3 sequences in the sample; 18% occur only once, and 18% lies in the top ten. The specimen was PBMCs, collected before the yellow fever booster vaccination. The receptors were sampled from a man in his late teens or twenties who received the YFV17D yellow fever vaccine.

The rearrangement uses TRBV12-3 or TRBV12-4 and TRBJ1-2, with D possibly being TRBD1 (6 bases). The V end was cut by 7 bases, the J end by 1 base, with 10 bases between. The CDR3 has 13 amino acids. The CDR3 DNA reads as TGTGCCAGCAACGACAGGAATAACTATGGCTACACCTTC. It yields the protein CASNDRNNYGYTF.

This clonotype was observed a few times. The chain links TRBV10-3 to TRBJ1-1, with D possibly TRBD1 on 5 matching bases. This CDR3 is built from 13 residues. The V and J ends lost 7 bases and 4 bases respectively, with 13 bases between them. Germline V gene data show CDR1 as ENHRY and CDR2 as SYGVKD. DNA for the CDR3: TGTGCCATCACTCAGGGTTTAGGCACTGAAGCTTTCTTT. Translated: CAITQGLGTEAFF.

This chain links TRBV20-1 with TRBJ2-5; D may be TRBD1 (6 bases). From germline, CDR1 is DFQATT and CDR2 SNEGSKA (reference sequence). The CDR3 is 18 amino acids. The germline V and J ends were trimmed by 0 bases and 4 bases, with 24 bases remaining between them. The CDR3 region has the DNA TGCAGTGCTAGAGATCTCTTGGGCCAGGGGTGGCAAGTAGAGACCCAGTACTTC. It specifies CSARDLLGQGWQVETQYF.

This clonotype was detected many times. The chain uses TRBV7-3 and TRBJ1-6, with D uncertain. The length of the CDR3 is 13 residues. The germline V gene has CDR1 SGHTA and CDR2 FQGTGA. V lost 2 bases and J lost 8, with 7 bases in between. The CDR3 nucleotides read TGTGCCAGCAGCTTAGACGGAGATTCACCCCTCCACTTT. This gives the protein CASSLDGDSPLHF.

This clonotype turned up a few times. The chain is built from TRBV29-1 and TRBJ1-2; D call uncertain. Germline CDR1 is SQVTM and CDR2 is ANQGSEA. This CDR3 contains 11 residues. With 4 bases removed from V and 3 bases from J, the gap between germline ends came to 6 bases. This CDR3 reads CSVVDYYGYTF. The CDR3 coding sequence is TGCAGCGTTGTTGACTACTATGGCTACACCTTC.

The table lists this clonotype with a few counts. The genes are TRBV15 and TRBJ2-7; D is ambiguous. There are 15 residues in the CDR3. Between the trimmed V and J ends, which lost 0 bases and 2 bases, there was a span of 11 bases. The germline CDR1 and CDR2 sequences are LNHNV and YYDKDF (reference sequence). The CDR3 protein is CATSRDTLGTYEQYF. The DNA for the CDR3 is TGTGCCACCAGCAGAGATACGTTGGGTACCTACGAGCAGTACTTC.

The V gene is TRBV7-2, the J gene TRBJ1-5; 7 nucleotides align to TRBD1. The CDR3 length is 14 residues. Losses at the gene ends were 6 bases for V and 6 bases for J; bases not matched to a gene: 8. Germline CDR1 reads SGHTA; CDR2 reads FQGNSA. This CDR3 is CASSSTGWGQPQHF. CDR3 bases: TGTGCCAGCAGTTCGACAGGGTGGGGTCAGCCCCAGCATTTT.

This clonotype showed up just once. In this CDR3 the conserved last residue, phenylalanine or tryptophan, is missing, so a read error is likely. The chain links TRBV7-6 to TRBJ2-3; the match to TRBD1 covers 11 bases. CDR3 length: 17 amino acids. Germline trimming cut 3 bases from V and 2 bases from J; bases unmatched to any gene: 7. Germline V gene lookup returns CDR1 SGHVS and CDR2 FNYEAQ. The CDR3 region has the DNA TGTGCCAGCAGCTTTGTCGGGGACAGGGGGTTCACAGATACGCAGTATTGT. It specifies CASSFVGDRGFTDTQYC.

The J gene is TRBJ2-6, the V gene TRBV7-9; 11 nucleotides agree with TRBD1. The CDR3 contains 18 residues. Germline CDR1 is SEHNR and CDR2 is FQNEAQ (reference sequence). The V segment lost 5 bases and the J segment 2 bases; nucleotides outside the gene matches: 8. The chain's CDR3 is CASSPGQGGRPGANVLTF. CDR3 coding DNA: TGTGCCAGCAGCCCGGGACAGGGGGGAAGGCCTGGGGCCAACGTCCTGACTTTC.

This clonotype was counted a few times. The chain carries TRBV24-1 and TRBJ2-1, with D maybe TRBD2 (5 bases). The ends were cut back, 5 bases at V and 7 bases at J, with 11 bases in the middle. This CDR3 comprises 13 residues. Germline lookup yields CDR1 KGHDR and CDR2 SFDVKD. The CDR3 coding sequence is TGTGCCACCAGTGGGACTCCACCTAATGAGCAGTTCTTC. This translates into CATSGTPPNEQFF.

J is TRBJ1-6 and V is TRBV7-9, with 7 bases identical to TRBD1. CDR3 length: 16 amino acids. V dropped 3 bases and J dropped 5; count of bases not matched to a gene: 7. CDR1 and CDR2 (germline): SEHNR, FQNEAQ (reference sequence). CDR3 nucleotides: TGTGCCAGCAGCTTTGACAGGGCCGAGAATAATTCACCCCTCCACTTT. This codes for CASSFDRAENNSPLHF.

This clonotype has only a few counts. Here the CDR3 DNA reads TGTGCCAGCAGCTCGACAGGGGGGTATCAGCCCCAGCATTTT. Translated, it gives CASSSTGGYQPQHF. The rearrangement joins TRBV7-6 to TRBJ1-5; TRBD1 agrees at 9 bases. Trimming took 4 bases from V and 5 from J; bases not matched to a gene: 3. In germline, CDR1 is SGHVS, CDR2 FNYEAQ. The CDR3 spans 14 residues.

The chain employs TRBV13 and TRBJ2-1, with 16 positions matching TRBD2. This CDR3 comprises 18 residues. J was trimmed by 9 bases and V by 5 bases; bases with no gene match: 13. Germline V gene sequence: CDR1 PRHDT, CDR2 FYEKMQ (reference sequence). CDR3 sequence reads: CASSQTGTSGGALSEQFF. CDR3 DNA: TGTGCCAGCAGCCAGACCGGGACTAGCGGGGGGGCTCTTAGTGAGCAGTTCTTC. Full variable domain (missing parts from reference TRBV13 and TRBJ2-1): AAGVIQSPRHLIKEKRETATLKCYPIPRHDTVYWYQQGPGQDPQFLISFYEKMQSDKGSIPDRFSAQQFSDYHSELNMSSLELGDSALYFCASSQTGTSGGALSEQFFGPGTRLTVL.

This clonotype was seen only a few times. The chain employs TRBV7-9 and TRBJ1-2; D not resolved. CDR3 length equals 11 residues. Germline V gives CDR1 SEHNR, CDR2 FQNEAQ (reference sequence). V shed 2 bases and J shed 10 bases, with 8 bases lying between them. CDR3: CASSLRTSYTF. CDR3 nucleotides: TGTGCCAGCAGCTTACGGACCTCCTACACCTTC.

The V and J genes are TRBV20-1 and TRBJ2-7; maybe TRBD1 (5 bases). This CDR3 region has 14 residues. Germline-derived CDR1 and CDR2 are DFQATT and SNEGSKA (reference sequence). Deletions cut 6 bases from V and 3 bases from J, with 18 bases between. CDR3 protein: CSANDRLSYYEQYF. The CDR3 DNA is TGCAGTGCGAACGACAGACTTTCTTACTACGAGCAGTACTTC.

This clonotype was picked up a small number of times. The chain couples TRBV4-1 to TRBJ2-1, with D unclear. The ends were cut back, 5 bases at V and 8 bases at J, with 19 bases in the middle. Germline lookup yields CDR1 MGHRA and CDR2 YSYEKL. CDR3 length equals 15 residues. As DNA, the CDR3 is TGCGCCAGCAGCGAGCCCCGCGAGCCTTTGTATGAGCAGTTCTTC. The encoded protein is CASSEPREPLYEQFF.

This clonotype was seen ten or more times. The chain combines TRBV5-1 with TRBJ2-3; TRBD2 agrees at 8 bases. V was clipped by 4 bases and J by 6 bases; unmatched bases: 10. This CDR3 comprises 15 residues. Germline loops: CDR1 SGHRS, CDR2 YFSETQ. The CDR3 is CASSPRGGGIDTQYF. The CDR3 DNA follows: TGCGCCAGCAGCCCCCGTGGCGGGGGGATCGATACGCAGTATTTT.

The gene calls are TRBV18 and TRBJ2-1; 12 bases map to TRBD2. With V trimmed by 6 bases and J by 5 bases, 2 bases remained unmatched. The germline CDR1 and CDR2 sequences are KGHSH and LQKENI. The CDR3 length is 14 residues. DNA of the CDR3: TGTGCCAGCTCGGCTAGCGGGGGGGACAATGAGCAGTTCTTC. Amino acid sequence: CASSASGGDNEQFF.

V gene TRBV25-1 combines with J gene TRBJ2-6; D tentatively reads TRBD1 or TRBD2 (5 bases each). Looked up from germline, CDR1 is MGHDK and CDR2 is SYGVNS. There are 13 residues in the CDR3. Between the trimmed V and J ends, which lost 4 bases and 13 bases, there was a span of 14 bases. The CDR3 DNA is TGTGCCAGCAGTGCCAGGACGGGGCCGGTCCTGACTTTC. It is translated as CASSARTGPVLTF. Drawing the rest from reference TRBV25-1 and TRBJ2-6, the complete variable domain is EADIYQTPRYLVIGTGKKITLECSQTMGHDKMYWYQQDPGMELHLIHYSYGVNSTEKGDLSSESTVSRIRTEHFPLTLESARPSHTSQYLCASSARTGPVLTFGAGSRLTVL.

This CDR3 reads CASSPSTVSSGNTIYF. The CDR3 DNA reads as TGCGCCAGCAGTCCATCGACGGTCAGCTCTGGAAACACCATATATTTT. This chain joins TRBV5-1 and TRBJ1-3; D gene ambiguous. V dropped 5 bases and J dropped 0 bases, with 15 bases sitting between them. Germline V gene data show CDR1 as SGHRS and CDR2 as YFSETQ. The CDR3 totals 16 residues.

This clonotype has more than one count but fewer than ten. The V call is TRBV5-1, the J call TRBJ1-1, with D hard to call. V was cut by 0 bases and J by 3 bases, with 9 bases left in between. Germline V gene data show CDR1 as SGHRS and CDR2 as YFSETQ. The CDR3 runs to 14 residues. In DNA form, the CDR3 reads TGCGCCAGCAGCTTGGTATCGCGGGACACTGAAGCTTTCTTT. Its translation: CASSLVSRDTEAFF. Based on the CDR3 plus reference TRBV5-1 and TRBJ1-1, the full variable domain is KAGVTQTPRYLIKTRGQQVTLSCSPISGHRSVSWYQQTPGQGLQFLFEYFSETQRNKGNFPGRFSGRQFSNSRSEMNVSTLELGDSALYLCASSLVSRDTEAFFGQGTRLTVV.

The chain combines TRBV19 with TRBJ1-5; 8 bases line up with TRBD1. The CDR3 covers 14 residues. CDR1 LNHDA and CDR2 SQIVND come from the germline V gene (reference sequence). V was clipped by 10 bases and J by 2 bases; unmatched bases: 7. The CDR3 nucleotides read TGTGCCACGGACAGGGTAAGGGGCAATCAGCCCCAGCATTTT. Translation: CATDRVRGNQPQHF. The full variable domain, completed using reference TRBV19 and TRBJ1-5, is DGGITQSPKYLFRKEGQNVTLSCEQNLNHDAMYWYRQDPGQGLRLIYYSQIVNDFQKGDIAEGYSVSREKKESFPLTVTSAQKNPTAFYLCATDRVRGNQPQHFGDGTRLSIL.

J is TRBJ1-5 and V is TRBV6-5; D gene ambiguous. The germline V gene has CDR1 MNHEY and CDR2 SVGAGI. The CDR3 is 14 amino acids. V lost 6 bases and J lost 2, with 11 bases in between. The CDR3: CASSRAVGNQPQHF. CDR3 DNA: TGTGCCAGCAGCCGAGCGGTGGGCAATCAGCCCCAGCATTTT.

The J gene is TRBJ1-2, the V gene TRBV5-6; no firm D call. V was trimmed by 3 bases and J by 6 bases, leaving 15 bases between them. Germline CDR1 and CDR2: SGHDT and YYEEEE. The CDR3 covers 14 residues. The CDR3 here is CASSSPLGIHGYTF. CDR3 sequence (DNA): TGTGCCAGCAGCTCCCCTTTGGGTATCCATGGCTACACCTTC.

This chain joins TRBV5-1 and TRBJ2-3; a possible D gene is TRBD2 (7 bases). CDR1 SGHRS and CDR2 YFSETQ come from the germline V gene. CDR3 length: 16 amino acids. V shed 0 bases and J shed 2 bases, with 13 bases lying between them. CDR3 amino acids: CASSLVGGAITDTQYF. CDR3 in DNA: TGCGCCAGCAGCTTGGTTGGGGGGGCCATCACAGATACGCAGTATTTT.

The J gene is TRBJ2-6, the V gene TRBV5-1; D is undetermined. Germline V gene lookup returns CDR1 SGHRS and CDR2 YFSETQ. CDR3 length: 16 amino acids. V lost 0 bases to trimming and J lost 6 bases, with 13 bases between them. The CDR3 coding sequence is TGCGCCAGCAGCTTGGTGTACCGGAGATCGGCCAACGTCCTGACTTTC. Protein sequence: CASSLVYRRSANVLTF.

The genes are TRBV10-3 and TRBJ2-5; D gene ambiguous. Trimming removed 0 bases from V and 2 bases from J, with 7 bases in between. The CDR3 length is 14 residues. CDR1 and CDR2 from the germline V gene are ENHRY and SYGVKD. CDR3 in DNA: TGTGCCATCAGTGAGTCTTCCAGTCAAGAGACCCAGTACTTC. Protein sequence: CAISESSSQETQYF.

The chain uses TRBV10-1 and TRBJ2-7, with 8 bases matching TRBD1. CDR3 length: 13 amino acids. The V and J ends lost 0 bases and 5 bases, in that order; junction bases with no gene match: 0. Per the germline V gene, CDR1 is WNHNN and CDR2 is SYGVQD (reference sequence). CDR3 residues: CASSESGQDEQYF. CDR3 nucleotides: TGCGCCAGCAGTGAGTCGGGACAGGACGAGCAGTACTTC.